This T cell receptor (beta chain) derives from a study of T cell changes during pregnancy in multiple sclerosis. The repertoire was sequenced with immunoSEQ multiplex PCR; TCRdb's copy has only in-frame clones and lacks some. Among roughly 38,000 clones listed, about 94% were seen once. V was clipped by 6 bases and J by 4 bases; unmatched bases: 9. The V gene's germline CDR1 is SNHLY and CDR2 FYNNEI. The CDR3 runs 15 residues. This material consisted of CD8+ T cells from peripheral blood mononuclear cells, taken in the third trimester of pregnancy. The chain joins TRBV2 to TRBJ2-1, with 7 bases matching TRBD2. The sequence was obtained from a female donor with multiple sclerosis, enrolled in a pregnancy study. CDR3 residues: CASRDGTKPYNEQFF. The CDR3 bases are TGTGCCAGCAGAGACGGGACTAAGCCTTACAATGAGCAGTTCTTC.